This TCR beta chain was obtained from a study of shared clonotypes between healthy human individuals. J was trimmed by 3 bases and V by 2 bases; bases with no gene match: 3. Germline V CDR1 and CDR2: ENHRY, SYGVKD. This CDR3 comprises 14 residues. General study findings and limits: When naive CD4 clonotypes were compared across a few donors, around 5% were shared. Clonotypes shared by all four donors outscored non-shared clonotypes in generation probability.

The protocol was immunoSEQ multiplex PCR, while the TCRdb copy is restricted to in-frame clones and leaves out a portion. This sample has over a million clones, with over 95% found just once. Of note for this clone: Its antigen is unknown.

This TCR came from a man aged 30 to 45 in good health. Sequencing used naive CD4+ T cells sorted from blood. Subset of the sample: CD45RA+ positively selected. The chain uses TRBV10-3 and TRBJ2-7; 8 nucleotides line up with TRBD1. The CDR3 DNA is TGTGCCATCAGTGAGACCGACAGGGGCTACGAGCAGTACTTC. Its translation is CAISETDRGYEQYF.